These 17 T cell receptor beta chains were sequenced from one sample in a study of CD8 T cells in ankylosing spondylitis. MiXCR, applied by TCRdb to the 5' RACE reads, yields one record per CDR3 protein. The sample consists of tens of thousands of distinct CDR3 sequences, less than 40% of them appearing once. The sequenced sample was synovial fluid, either unsorted or a sorted T cell fraction (not recorded which). These receptors were obtained from a male donor with ankylosing spondylitis.

The sample holds a few counts of this clonotype. The CDR3 reads CASSLTGGMRTDTQYF. CDR3 DNA: TGTGCCAGCAGTTTGACAGGGGGCATGCGGACAGATACGCAGTATTTT. The genes are TRBV27 and TRBJ2-3; 10 bases agree with TRBD1. J lost 3 bases, V lost 3 bases, and 6 bases had no gene match. Germline V gives CDR1 MNHEY, CDR2 SMNVEV (reference sequence). The CDR3 is 16 residues long.

This clonotype was seen more than once but under ten times. The V call is TRBV25-1, the J call TRBJ2-5, with D perhaps TRBD2 (6 bases). Trimming stripped 4 bases from V and 5 bases from J, with 17 bases between. Germline CDR1 MGHDK, CDR2 SYGVNS. The CDR3 spans 15 residues. CDR3 coding DNA: TGTGCCAGCAGTGCACCCCGACTAGGCGGGGAGACCCAGTACTTC. Translated: CASSAPRLGGETQYF.

Here the CDR3 reads CASSLALGAEAFF. As DNA, the CDR3 is TGTGCCAGCAGTTTAGCGCTCGGAGCTGAAGCTTTCTTT. The rearrangement uses TRBV12-3 or TRBV12-4 and TRBJ1-1; the D is unclear. CDR3 size: 13 residues. Trimming stripped 0 bases from V and 6 bases from J, with 8 bases between.

This clonotype was detected only once. This chain connects TRBV6-1 to TRBJ1-1; D unclear. The CDR3 runs to 16 residues. Deletions cut 3 bases from V and 3 bases from J, with 17 bases between. Germline assignment: CDR1 MNHNS and CDR2 SASEGT. In nucleotides, the CDR3 is TGTGCCAGCAGTGAGGGAGTCCGGGAGGCGGACACTGAAGCTTTCTTT. As protein: CASSEGVREADTEAFF.

The gene calls are TRBV7-8 and TRBJ2-2; 8 bases match TRBD2. There are 17 residues in the CDR3. Germline assignment: CDR1 SGHVS and CDR2 FQNEAQ. Losses at the gene ends were 3 bases for V and 0 bases for J; bases not matched to a gene: 6. The DNA for the CDR3 is TGTGCCAGCAGCTTTAGCCGGACTAGCTCGAACACCGGGGAGCTGTTTTTT. Its translation is CASSFSRTSSNTGELFF.

The gene calls are TRBV25-1 and TRBJ2-7; a weak D match, TRBD1 (5 bases). V was trimmed by 3 bases and J by 4 bases, leaving 19 bases between them. CDR1 MGHDK and CDR2 SYGVNS come from the germline V gene. The CDR3 contains 16 residues. CDR3 nucleotide sequence: TGTGCCAGCAGTGACAATTCAGGGTTTCAGCCGTACGAGCAGTACTTC. Translation gives CASSDNSGFQPYEQYF.

This clonotype showed up just a few times. The CDR3: CASSLGSGLASANEQFF. In nucleotides, the CDR3 is TGTGCCAGCAGCTTAGGATCGGGACTAGCATCCGCCAATGAGCAGTTCTTC. The chain joins TRBV13 to TRBJ2-1, with TRBD2 identical over 9 bases. The CDR3 has 17 amino acids. The V gene end was trimmed by 0 bases and the J gene end by 6 bases; junction bases not matched to a gene: 9. Germline V gene data show CDR1 as PRHDT and CDR2 as FYEKMQ (reference sequence).

The V call is TRBV4-1, the J call TRBJ2-5, with 8 positions matching TRBD1. Germline V gene lookup returns CDR1 MGHRA and CDR2 YSYEKL. The CDR3 has 15 residues. V lost 2 bases to trimming and J lost 3 bases; unmatched junction nucleotides: 5. The CDR3 DNA is TGCGCCAGCAGCCAATGGGGACAGGAGGAAGAGACCCAGTACTTC. The encoded protein is CASSQWGQEEETQYF.

The CDR3 bases are TGTGCCAGCAGCTTACGGGTGGGTCAGCCCCAGCATTTT. It yields the protein CASSLRVGQPQHF. The rearrangement uses TRBV7-8 and TRBJ1-5, with no clear D. Germline V gene lookup returns CDR1 SGHVS and CDR2 FQNEAQ. With 2 bases removed from V and 6 bases from J, the gap between germline ends came to 8 bases. The CDR3 has 13 residues.

In its sample, this clonotype was seen a few times. The CDR3 sequence is CASREQLNTEAFF. CDR3 DNA sequence: TGTGCCAGCAGAGAGCAATTGAACACTGAAGCTTTCTTT. The chain carries TRBV2 and TRBJ1-1; D uncertain. The length of the CDR3 is 13 residues. Germline CDR1 and CDR2: SNHLY and FYNNEI. The V end was cut by 6 bases, the J end by 0 bases, with 8 bases between.

This clonotype showed up many times. The rearrangement links TRBV21-1 to TRBJ2-1; TRBD1 reflects the table's D call only, with no check against the DNA. TRBV21-1 is a pseudogene. The CDR3 is 13 residues long. This chain's CDR3 is CASSFPYRGEQFF. In DNA form, the CDR3 reads TGTGCCAGCAGCTTCCCCTACAGGGGCGAGCAGTTCTTC.

This clonotype has just a few counts. The chain joins TRBV27 to TRBJ2-2; D unresolved. The V gene lost 7 bases and the J gene lost 5 bases, with 17 bases spanning the gap. The CDR3 has 15 amino acids. Germline V gene data show CDR1 as MNHEY and CDR2 as SMNVEV (reference sequence). The CDR3 bases are TGTGCCAGCACCACAACCCCGGATGGGACCGGGGAGCTGTTTTTT. This sequence encodes CASTTTPDGTGELFF.

The chain has TRBV20-1 and TRBJ1-4, with a tentative D call TRBD1 (6 bases). Germline values: CDR1 DFQATT, CDR2 SNEGSKA (reference sequence). V was pared by 3 bases and J by 10 bases, with 12 bases between. This CDR3 spans 12 amino acids. In DNA, the CDR3 is TGCAGTGCTAGTCAGGGAGGGGGAAAACTGTTTTTT. Its protein is CSASQGGGKLFF.

This clonotype was recorded at least ten times. The gene calls are TRBV27 and TRBJ2-2, with 7 bases identical to TRBD2. CDR1 is MNHEY, CDR2 SMNVEV, per germline (reference sequence). CDR3 length equals 18 residues. J gave up 7 bases and V 0 bases, and 14 bases lay outside the gene matches. The DNA for the CDR3 is TGTGCCAGCAGTTTATCGGGCCGGGTGGCGGGAGAGGGCGGGGAGCTGTTTTTT. Its protein product is CASSLSGRVAGEGGELFF.

V usage is TRBV10-3 and J usage is TRBJ1-2; TRBD1 aligns across 7 bases. Trimming cost V 11 bases and J 3 bases; bases outside gene matches: 6. CDR1 and CDR2 from the germline V gene are ENHRY and SYGVKD. The length of the CDR3 is 12 residues. The DNA of the CDR3 is TGTGCCTCCCAGGGGGAGGACTATGGCTACACCTTC. It translates to CASQGEDYGYTF.

The chain has TRBV4-1 and TRBJ1-1, with no clear D. The CDR3 length is 14 residues. V was trimmed by 1 base and J by 4 bases, leaving 10 bases between them. The V gene's germline CDR1 is MGHRA and CDR2 YSYEKL. The CDR3 sequence is CASSQARVGTEAFF. DNA of the CDR3: TGCGCCAGCAGCCAAGCGAGGGTCGGCACTGAAGCTTTCTTT.

The CDR3 DNA sequence: TGTGCCAGCAGTTTACGGCGGGCGGGAAACACCATATATTTT. Its protein product is CASSLRRAGNTIYF. This chain uses TRBV27 with TRBJ1-3; no definite D call. Trimming shortened V by 2 bases and J by 4 bases, and 9 bases separated the two germline ends. From germline, CDR1 is MNHEY and CDR2 SMNVEV (reference sequence). This CDR3 region has 14 residues.